One and the same sample provided the 18 T cell receptor beta chains below, sequenced in a study of identical twins. TCRdb passed the 5' RACE reads through MiXCR, listing each CDR3 protein once. Of some 97,000 distinct CDR3 sequences listed, 5.9% are singletons. The source material was memory T cells sorted from blood. The origin of the receptors is a woman aged 45-60 years in good health.

Many counts were recorded for this clonotype. The gene calls are TRBV15 and TRBJ2-2; the D is unclear. The ends were cut back, 3 bases at V and 4 bases at J, with 6 bases in the middle. CDR3 length: 13 residues. Germline V gene lookup returns CDR1 LNHNV and CDR2 YYDKDF (reference sequence). The CDR3, as DNA: TGTGCCACCAGCAGGGATCCCACCGGGGAGCTGTTTTTT. Amino acid sequence: CATSRDPTGELFF.

In this sample, this clonotype turned up many times. V gene TRBV12-3 or TRBV12-4 combines with J gene TRBJ2-5, with 9 bases lining up with TRBD1. After removal of 2 bases from V and 4 bases from J, the junction contained 8 bases not matched to a gene. The CDR3 covers 16 residues. CDR3 nucleotides: TGTGCCAGCAGTTTATACGGACAGGGGAGAGGAGAGACCCAGTACTTC. Its translation is CASSLYGQGRGETQYF.

This clonotype has ten or more counts. The chain links TRBV11-2 to TRBJ2-3, with 7 bases lining up with TRBD1. V gave up 5 bases and J gave up 1 base; unmatched junction bases: 3. This CDR3 region has 14 residues. CDR1 and CDR2 (germline): SGHAT, FQNNGV. The CDR3 bases are TGTGCCAGCAGCCCCGGGACAGGCACAGATACGCAGTATTTT. Translation gives CASSPGTGTDTQYF.

This chain's CDR3 is CASSLLGGEQYF. CDR3 nucleotide sequence: TGTGCCAGCAGCTTGCTCGGGGGCGAGCAGTACTTC. The chain carries TRBV7-8 and TRBJ2-7, with a tentative D call TRBD2 (6 bases). V lost 3 bases and J lost 6, with 9 bases in between. This CDR3 spans 12 amino acids. Per germline, CDR1 SGHVS and CDR2 FQNEAQ. Drawing the rest from reference TRBV7-8 and TRBJ2-7, the complete variable domain is GAGVSQSPRYKVAKRGQDVALRCDPISGHVSLFWYQQALGQGPEFLTYFQNEAQLDKSGLPSDRFFAERPEGSVSTLKIQRTQQEDSAVYLCASSLLGGEQYFGPGTRLTVT.

The sample holds many counts of this clonotype. V gene TRBV27 combines with J gene TRBJ2-1; 9 positions match TRBD2. CDR1 MNHEY and CDR2 SMNVEV come from the germline V gene (reference sequence). The CDR3 contains 15 residues. Trimming cost V 1 base and J 5 bases; bases outside gene matches: 3. CDR3 DNA: TGTGCCAGCAGTTTATTCCCTAGCGGGAACAATGAGCAGTTCTTC. Translated, it gives CASSLFPSGNNEQFF.

This clonotype was seen many times. For the CDR3, the DNA is TGTGCCAGCGGGGACAGCTCCTATAATTCACCCCTCCACTTT. Its translation: CASGDSSYNSPLHF. V is TRBV6-2 or TRBV6-3 and J is TRBJ1-6, with 7 bases lining up with TRBD1. In germline, CDR1 is MNHEY, CDR2 SVGEGT. With 8 bases clipped from V and 0 bases from J, the junction kept 1 base outside the gene matches. The CDR3 sequence is 14 residues long.

Many counts were recorded for this clonotype. A much larger clonotype is one base distant, so this may be a read error. The chain recombines TRBV6-4 with TRBJ2-2; D is undetermined. CDR3 size: 13 residues. V lost 0 bases and J 4 bases, leaving 3 bases between the germline ends. CDR1 and CDR2 from the germline V gene are MRHNA and SNTAGT. The CDR3 region is CASSDSATGELFF. The CDR3 DNA follows: TGTGCCAGCAGTGACTCGGCCACCGGGGAGCTGTTTTTT.

There are many counts of this clonotype. V gene TRBV24-1 combines with J gene TRBJ2-1; 14 nucleotides line up with TRBD2. The germline V gene has CDR1 KGHDR and CDR2 SFDVKD. The CDR3 runs 16 residues. The junction had 6 bases not matched to a gene; V was cut back by 4 bases and J by 8 bases. The CDR3 DNA follows: TGTGCCACCAGTGACCCGGGACTAGCGGGAGCCGATGAGCAGTTCTTC. It is translated as CATSDPGLAGADEQFF.

The chain employs TRBV20-1 and TRBJ1-2; possible D gene TRBD1, 6 bases. CDR1 is DFQATT, CDR2 SNEGSKA, per germline (reference sequence). CDR3 size: 13 residues. V lost 0 bases and J 4 bases, leaving 9 bases between the germline ends. In nucleotides, the CDR3 is TGCAGTGCTAGAGAAAGGGGGGGCTATGGCTACACCTTC. This encodes CSARERGGYGYTF.

This clonotype was seen ten or more times. The chain carries TRBV27 and TRBJ2-1; D is possibly TRBD2 (6 bases). With 7 bases removed from V and 2 bases from J, the gap between germline ends came to 15 bases. The CDR3 is made up of 15 amino acids. Per germline, CDR1 MNHEY and CDR2 SMNVEV (reference sequence). CDR3 sequence (DNA): TGTGCCAGCAAGCAGGGCGGGGCTACCTACAATGAGCAGTTCTTC. Translated: CASKQGGATYNEQFF.

There are a few counts of this clonotype. The CDR3 spells CASSQTLAANEQFF. In DNA form, the CDR3 reads TGTGCCAGCAGTCAAACCCTAGCGGCCAATGAGCAGTTCTTC. The chain has TRBV4-2 and TRBJ2-1, with 7 bases lining up with TRBD2. Trimming at V came to 6 bases and at J to 6 bases, leaving 8 bases not matched to a gene. This CDR3 has 14 amino acids. The germline V gene has CDR1 LGHNA and CDR2 YNFKEQ.

This clonotype was recorded a few times. The CDR3 loop is CASSFATGELFF. The CDR3 DNA reads as TGTGCCAGCAGCTTTGCCACCGGGGAGCTGTTTTTT. The rearrangement uses TRBV7-9 and TRBJ2-2; D ambiguous. This CDR3 comprises 12 residues. CDR1 and CDR2 from the germline V gene are SEHNR and FQNEAQ (reference sequence). Trimming pared 3 bases from V and 4 bases from J, leaving 3 bases between.

This clonotype was seen ten or more times. The V and J genes are TRBV7-8 and TRBJ2-3; D possibly corresponds to TRBD1 (6 bases). The CDR3 is made up of 15 amino acids. Per the germline V gene, CDR1 is SGHVS and CDR2 is FQNEAQ. V lost 0 bases to trimming and J lost 10 bases, with 17 bases between them. This chain's CDR3 is CASSLALMRTEAQYF. The CDR3 bases are TGTGCCAGCAGCTTAGCGCTTATGAGGACAGAGGCGCAGTATTTT.

This clonotype was detected ten times or more. DNA of the CDR3: TGTGCCTCAAGGGGCAGGGGACAGGATTTTTACGAGCAGTACTTC. It encodes CASRGRGQDFYEQYF. This chain joins TRBV6-5 and TRBJ2-7; 8 nucleotides agree with TRBD1. This CDR3 has 15 residues. Germline values: CDR1 MNHEY, CDR2 SVGAGI. V was clipped by 11 bases and J by 4 bases; unmatched bases: 16.

This clonotype has ten or more counts. In DNA form, the CDR3 reads TGTGCCAGCAGCCAAGAGGGGGCGGGACTAGCGGGCCATGAGCAGTTCTTC. Residues: CASSQEGAGLAGHEQFF. The V gene is TRBV4-2, the J gene TRBJ2-1, with 12 nucleotides matching TRBD2. The CDR3 runs to 17 residues. CDR1 is LGHNA and CDR2 is YNFKEQ in the germline V gene. The V segment lost 0 bases and the J segment 8 bases; nucleotides outside the gene matches: 8.

The V call is TRBV11-2, the J call TRBJ2-3; 11 bases are shared with TRBD2. The germline V gene has CDR1 SGHAT and CDR2 FQNNGV. CDR3 length equals 17 residues. V dropped 4 bases and J dropped 4; count of bases not matched to a gene: 10. The CDR3 nucleotides are TGTGCCAGCAGCTCCGGGACTAGCGGCCCCCGGGCAGATACGCAGTATTTT. It translates to CASSSGTSGPRADTQYF. Full variable domain (remainder filled in from reference TRBV11-2 and TRBJ2-3): EAGVAQSPRYKIIEKRQSVAFWCNPISGHATLYWYQQILGQGPKLLIQFQNNGVVDDSQLPKDRFSAERLKGVDSTLKIQPAKLEDSAVYLCASSSGTSGPRADTQYFGPGTRLTVL.

This clonotype has ten or more counts. The chain recombines TRBV6-1 with TRBJ1-6, with a weak D call TRBD1 (6 bases). The CDR3 length is 14 residues. V was shortened by 6 bases and J by 7 bases, with 13 bases between the two germline ends. Germline assignment: CDR1 MNHNS and CDR2 SASEGT. CDR3 sequence reads: CASSRTENNSPLHF. The CDR3 region has the DNA TGTGCCAGCAGCCGGACAGAGAACAATTCACCCCTCCACTTT.

Note on this clonotype: It may be a read error: a sequence one base away is much more abundant. The rearrangement uses TRBV6-6 and TRBJ2-3, with 8 bases matching TRBD2. The CDR3 spans 15 residues. CDR1 and CDR2 (germline): MNHNY, SVGAGI (reference sequence). The CDR3: CAGRAIAGTTDTQYF. DNA of the CDR3: TGTGCCGGCAGAGCTATAGCGGGAACCACAGATACGCAGTATTTT.